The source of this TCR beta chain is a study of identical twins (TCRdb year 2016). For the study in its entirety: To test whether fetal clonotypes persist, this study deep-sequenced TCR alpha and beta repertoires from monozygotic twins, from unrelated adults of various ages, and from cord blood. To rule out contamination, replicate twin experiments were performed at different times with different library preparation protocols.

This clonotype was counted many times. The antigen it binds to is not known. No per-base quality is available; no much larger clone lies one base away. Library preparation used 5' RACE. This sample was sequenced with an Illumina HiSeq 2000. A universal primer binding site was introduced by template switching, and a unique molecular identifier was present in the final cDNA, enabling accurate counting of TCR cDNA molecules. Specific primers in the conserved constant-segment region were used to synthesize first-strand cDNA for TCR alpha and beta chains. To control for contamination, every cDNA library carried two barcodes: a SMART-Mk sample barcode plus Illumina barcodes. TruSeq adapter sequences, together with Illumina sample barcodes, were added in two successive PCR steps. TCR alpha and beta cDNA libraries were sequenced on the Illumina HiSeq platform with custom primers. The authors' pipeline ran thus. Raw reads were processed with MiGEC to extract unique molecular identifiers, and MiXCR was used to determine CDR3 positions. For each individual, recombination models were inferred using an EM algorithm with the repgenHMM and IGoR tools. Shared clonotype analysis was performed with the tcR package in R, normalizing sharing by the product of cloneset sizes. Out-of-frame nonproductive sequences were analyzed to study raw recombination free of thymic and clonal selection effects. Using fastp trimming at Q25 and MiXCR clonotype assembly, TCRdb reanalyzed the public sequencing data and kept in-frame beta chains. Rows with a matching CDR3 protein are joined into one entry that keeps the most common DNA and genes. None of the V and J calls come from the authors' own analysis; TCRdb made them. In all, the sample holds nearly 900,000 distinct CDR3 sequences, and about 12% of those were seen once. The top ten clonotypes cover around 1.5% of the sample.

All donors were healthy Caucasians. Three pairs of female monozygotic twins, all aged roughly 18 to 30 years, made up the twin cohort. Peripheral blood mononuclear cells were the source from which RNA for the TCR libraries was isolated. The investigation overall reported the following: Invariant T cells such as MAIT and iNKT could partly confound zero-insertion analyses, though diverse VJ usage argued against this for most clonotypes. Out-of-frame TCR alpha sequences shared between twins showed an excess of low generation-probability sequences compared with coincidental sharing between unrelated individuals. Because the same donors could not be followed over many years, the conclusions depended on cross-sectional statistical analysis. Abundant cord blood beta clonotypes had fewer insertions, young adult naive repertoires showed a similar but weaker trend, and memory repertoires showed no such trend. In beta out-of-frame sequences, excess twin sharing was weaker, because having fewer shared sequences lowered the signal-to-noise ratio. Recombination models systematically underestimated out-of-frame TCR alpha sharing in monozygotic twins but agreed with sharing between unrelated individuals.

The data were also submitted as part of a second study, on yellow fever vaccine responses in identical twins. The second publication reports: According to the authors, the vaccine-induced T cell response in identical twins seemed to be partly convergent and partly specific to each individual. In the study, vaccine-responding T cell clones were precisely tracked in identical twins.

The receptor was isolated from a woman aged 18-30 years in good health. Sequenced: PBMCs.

This receptor has the CDR3 CASSQDRVDNEQFF. In nucleotides, the sequence is TGCGCCAGCAGCCAAGATCGTGTGGACAATGAGCAGTTCTTC. The sequence is built from TRBV4-1 and TRBJ2-1, with no D gene named confidently. CDR1 and CDR2, per the germline V gene, are MGHRA and YSYEKL. The trim is 0 bases for V and 5 bases for J, with a gap of 8 bases between the germline ends. Counted from cysteine to phenylalanine, this CDR3 has 14 amino acids. Only the CDR3 portion is preserved as DNA: 42 bases, with reading frame beginning at the first base.